This entry features one T cell receptor (beta chain) sequence. The sample originates from a study of beta chain features in type 1 diabetes. The sequenced template was cDNA made from the entire isolated RNA. Here immunoSEQ multiplex PCR was the method, and the copy in TCRdb shows in-frame clones only, minus some. Here the sample spans fewer than 400,000 clones, 7.5% to 9% being singletons. The CDR3 runs to 14 residues. V trimming: 6 bases; J trimming: 2 bases; junction bases outside the gene matches: 5. The germline gives CDR1 LNHDA, CDR2 SQIVND (reference sequence). The chain carries TRBV19 and TRBJ2-3; 7 bases agree with TRBD1. The sequence derives from a woman under 30 in good health. The source material was central memory CD4+ T cells from blood. The CDR3 here is CASRRTGLTDTQYF. The CDR3, as DNA: TGTGCCAGTAGACGGACAGGACTCACAGATACGCAGTATTTT.